One sample yielded the 5 T cell receptor beta chains listed below, sequenced in a study of blood T cell repertoires in COVID-19 (dated by TCRdb to about 2020). Receptors were amplified or captured by the immunoSEQ multiplex PCR assay. In TCRdb, the immuneACCESS table is reduced to in-frame sequences with V and J assigned. These tables do not hold every clone; where another copy was compared, an unresolved V gene accounts for under half, and the others remain unexplained. The table for this sample lists over 200,000 clones; around 84% of them were counted only once. The top ten clones comprise approximately 18% of the sample. Input material: peripheral blood. The receptors originated from a woman older than 75 with active or convalescent COVID-19.

This clone was picked up a small number of times. The chain combines TRBV6-5 with TRBJ1-2; D is possibly TRBD1 (6 bases). Germline CDR1 MNHEY, CDR2 SVGAGI. V dropped 2 bases and J dropped 5 bases, with 15 bases sitting between them. This CDR3 is 15 amino acids long. The DNA for the CDR3 is TGTGCCAGCAGTTACCAGCCAGGGGCCACATATGGCTACACCTTC. Amino acids: CASSYQPGATYGYTF.

This chain connects TRBV7-2 to TRBJ1-2; 9 bases are shared with TRBD1. V trimming: 1 base; J trimming: 8 bases; junction bases outside the gene matches: 5. This CDR3 contains 14 residues. The germline V gene encodes CDR1 SGHTA and CDR2 FQGNSA. This CDR3 is CASSLGGTGLGYTF. CDR3 in DNA: TGTGCCAGCAGCTTAGGAGGGACAGGGCTGGGCTACACCTTC.

The genes are TRBV4-1 and TRBJ2-5; the match to TRBD1 covers 9 bases. J was trimmed by 5 bases and V by 3 bases; bases with no gene match: 10. Per the germline V gene, CDR1 is MGHRA and CDR2 is YSYEKL. This CDR3 is built from 16 residues. The DNA of the CDR3 is TGCGCCAGCAGCCAGCCAGAACAGGGGGCATGGGAGACCCAGTACTTC. Translation: CASSQPEQGAWETQYF.

The rearrangement links TRBV28 to TRBJ1-4; D ambiguous. V was trimmed by 4 bases and J by 3 bases, leaving 18 bases between them. Germline loops: CDR1 MDHEN, CDR2 SYDVKM. The CDR3 has 17 residues. CDR3 residues: CASSSPGGPAPNEKLFF. In nucleotides, the CDR3 is TGTGCCAGCAGTTCCCCCGGCGGGCCAGCCCCTAATGAAAAACTGTTTTTT.

This chain links TRBV5-1 with TRBJ1-2; tentatively, D is TRBD1 (5 bases). Germline V gene data show CDR1 as SGHRS and CDR2 as YFSETQ. The CDR3 consists of 16 residues. V lost 6 bases and J 4 bases, leaving 22 bases between the germline ends. CDR3: CASMQGGRMSTYGYTF. CDR3 DNA sequence: TGCGCCAGCATGCAGGGAGGGAGGATGTCTACCTATGGCTACACCTTC.